This entry features one TCR beta chain sequence. The source of the sample is a study of T cell changes during pregnancy in multiple sclerosis. Sequenced by immunoSEQ multiplex PCR; TCRdb stores in-frame clones only, minus some. The table records about 86,000 clones, more than 85% of them present only once. V lost 5 bases to trimming and J lost 1 base, with 18 bases between them. Germline CDR1 is SGHNT and CDR2 is YENEEA. CDR3 length equals 17 residues. This receptor was taken from a female donor in good health, enrolled as a control in a pregnancy study. The specimen comprised peripheral blood, sampled in the first trimester of pregnancy. The chain combines TRBV11-3 with TRBJ2-1, with D perhaps matching TRBD2 (6 bases). In nucleotides, the CDR3 is TGTGCCAGCAGCCATCCCGCGGGACGCCTTTCCTACAATGAGCAGTTCTTC. Translation: CASSHPAGRLSYNEQFF.